This TCR beta chain was captured in a study of T cell responses to AZD1222 COVID-19 vaccine. Study outcomes and limitations: Repertoire sampling was restricted to post-peak T cell response timepoints. Nearly half of spike-specific TCRs reportedly target unmutated variant regions.

Germline V gene lookup returns CDR1 SNHLY and CDR2 FYNNEI. V lost 7 bases and J lost 5, with 12 bases in between. CDR3 length equals 13 residues. With regard to this clone: Its antigen remains unidentified.

Some clones are missing from TCRdb's copy, which holds only in-frame ones; the method was immunoSEQ multiplex PCR. The repertoire consists of around 160,000 clones, with 70% to 90% occurring once and the leading ten covering about 14%. The sequencing here drew on peripheral blood, taken on day 0 of AZD1222 vaccination. The receptor was derived from an adult in good health. This chain connects TRBV2 to TRBJ2-1; D gene uncertain. CDR3 amino acids: CASKSQQDNEQFF. CDR3 nucleotide sequence: TGTGCCAGCAAATCGCAGCAGGACAATGAGCAGTTCTTC.